These 15 T cell receptor beta chains share one sample of origin, sequenced in a study of tumor-infiltrating lymphocytes in primary liver carcinoma (dated by TCRdb to about 2017). Sequencing relied on an Illumina HiSeq 2500. A constant-region primer and ProtoScript II reverse transcriptase were used to reverse-transcribe TCRbeta-specific cDNA from roughly 0.55 ug total RNA. The TCRbeta libraries were prepared through three rounds of nested multiplex PCR following a slightly modified ARM-PCR procedure. The first two PCR rounds used multiplex TRBV1-TRBV30 forward primers with a Cbeta reverse primer, each for 10 to 11 cycles. The public reads were reanalyzed by TCRdb: fastp trimming at Q25, MiXCR alignment, in-frame beta chains only. Duplicate CDR3 protein sequences are folded into a single record with the most common DNA and genes. The sample table shows approximately 330,000 distinct CDR3 sequences, and almost 65% are seen once. The top ten hold roughly 6% of the sample.

RNA from unsorted whole blood was extracted with TRIzol reagent, and germline DNA was obtained with the DNeasy Blood & Tissue kit. Sequences were obtained from peripheral blood. These receptor sequences come from a middle-aged man with primary liver carcinoma and hepatitis B virus infection.

As concerns this clonotype: A much bigger clone sits one base away, suggesting this may be a read error. The chain links TRBV6-1 to TRBJ2-2; 7 bases align to TRBD2. Germline trimming cut 5 bases from V and 6 bases from J; bases unmatched to any gene: 9. Germline lookup yields CDR1 MNHNS and CDR2 SASEGT. There are 15 residues in the CDR3. The CDR3: CASSLDLAAAGELFF. In nucleotides, the CDR3 is TGTGCCAGCAGTCTAGATCTAGCGGCCGCCGGGGAGCTGTTTTTT.

This clonotype was detected many times. The junction does not match germline at one end; this may be a read error. The chain carries TRBV12-3 or TRBV12-4 and TRBJ2-1, with D unresolved. This CDR3 comprises 12 residues. The CDR3 loop is CASSLKGWGEVF. The CDR3 DNA reads as TGTGCCAGCAGTTTAAAAGGGTGGGGTGAGGTCTTC.

In its sample, this clonotype was seen once. Sequence at one end of the junction differs from germline and may be a read error. The J gene is TRBJ2-1, the V gene TRBV14; 9 bases map to TRBD2. The germline V gene encodes CDR1 SGHDN and CDR2 FVKESK. The CDR3 runs 19 residues. The CDR3 DNA follows: TGTGCCAGCAGCCAAGATAGTATTGCGGTAGCGGGAGCCTACAGTGAGCAGTTCTTC. Residues: CASSQDSIAVAGAYSEQFF.

This clonotype was observed a few times. The V gene is TRBV12-3 or TRBV12-4, the J gene TRBJ2-1, with D possibly matching TRBD2 (7 bases). This CDR3 contains 17 residues. The V end was cut by 5 bases, the J end by 4 bases, with 21 bases between. The CDR3 protein is CASSPMGGREWYNEQFF. The CDR3 DNA sequence: TGTGCCAGCAGTCCAATGGGGGGGCGGGAGTGGTACAATGAGCAGTTCTTC.

For this clonotype: Its ends do not fully match the called genes, so a read error is possible. This chain joins TRBV11-2 and TRBJ1-2, with a tentative D call TRBD1 (5 bases). Looked up from germline, CDR1 is SGHAT and CDR2 is FQNNGV. The CDR3 has 13 residues. The CDR3 sequence: CVSSPGSYGGYTF. As DNA, the CDR3 is TGTGTCAGCAGCCCAGGGAGTTACGGTGGCTACACCTTC. The full variable domain, in which reference TRBV11-2 and TRBJ1-2 provide the parts outside the CDR3, is EAGVAQSPRYKIIEKRQSVAFWCNPISGHATLYWYQQILGQGPKLLIQFQNNGVVDDSQLPKDRFSAERLKGVDSTLKIQPAKLEDSAVYLCVSSPGSYGGYTFGSGTRLTVV.

This clonotype was seen ten or more times. The chain has TRBV29-1 and TRBJ2-1; D is undetermined. V dropped 5 bases and J dropped 8 bases, with 19 bases sitting between them. CDR3 length: 14 residues. CDR1 and CDR2 from the germline V gene are SQVTM and ANQGSEA. The CDR3 loop reads CSVSGPLETHEQFF. Written as DNA, the CDR3 is TGCAGCGTTTCCGGGCCCCTCGAGACCCATGAGCAGTTCTTC.

J is TRBJ2-1 and V is TRBV5-1, with TRBD2 identical over 7 bases. Looked up from germline, CDR1 is SGHRS and CDR2 is YFSETQ. With 4 bases clipped from V and 7 bases from J, the junction kept 17 bases outside the gene matches. There are 17 residues in the CDR3. This CDR3 is CASSPVVLARAKNEQFF. The CDR3 DNA is TGCGCCAGCAGCCCGGTTGTACTAGCGAGAGCTAAGAATGAGCAGTTCTTC.

This clonotype was seen repeatedly, ten times or more. V and J are TRBV6-2 or TRBV6-3 and TRBJ2-3, with D tentatively TRBD2 (6 bases). Germline V gene sequence: CDR1 MNHEY, CDR2 SVGEGT. Trimming removed 4 bases at V and 5 bases at J, with 16 bases between. The CDR3 length is 15 residues. CDR3 coding DNA: TGTGCCAGCAGTTCCTACTCGGAGGGTGAAGATACGCAGTATTTT. Its translation: CASSSYSEGEDTQYF.

The chain recombines TRBV30 with TRBJ2-6; TRBD2 might be the D (6 bases). V was shortened by 5 bases and J by 3 bases, with 11 bases between the two germline ends. Germline values: CDR1 GTSNPN, CDR2 SVGIG (reference sequence). The CDR3 sequence is 14 residues long. DNA of the CDR3: TGTGCCTGGGGGGGGACGTTTGGGGCCAACGTCCTGACTTTC. It encodes CAWGGTFGANVLTF.

Worth noting for this clonotype: The junction departs from the called germline gene at one end, perhaps through a read error. The genes are TRBV5-1 and TRBJ2-3; the D gene is possibly TRBD2 (5 bases). CDR1 is SGHRS, CDR2 YFSETQ, per germline. CDR3 length: 13 amino acids. The chain's CDR3 is CASSAGFTDTEYF. CDR3 nucleotide sequence: TGCGCCAGCAGCGCGGGTTTCACAGATACGGAGTATTTT.

The count of this clonotype is one. One base away lies a much larger clone, so this may be a sequencing read error. The final CDR3 position lacks the conserved phenylalanine or tryptophan, pointing to a likely read error. The chain links TRBV12-5 to TRBJ2-7, with D perhaps assigned TRBD1 or TRBD2 (5 bases each). Germline lookup yields CDR1 LGHNT and CDR2 FRNRAP. This CDR3 comprises 13 residues. Here the CDR3 reads CASEGTGSYEQYI. DNA of the CDR3: TGTGCCAGTGAGGGGACCGGTTCCTACGAGCAGTACATC.

Concerning this clonotype itself: An end of the junction does not agree with germline; a read error may underlie this. V is TRBV5-1 and J is TRBJ1-5; D remains ambiguous. CDR1 is SGHRS, CDR2 YFSETQ, per germline. The CDR3 extends over 13 amino acids. In nucleotides, the CDR3 is TGCGCCAGCAGCTTGGCTGGTGATCAGCACCAGCATTTT. As protein: CASSLAGDQHQHF. The full variable domain, completed using reference TRBV5-1 and TRBJ1-5, is KAGVTQTPRYLIKTRGQQVTLSCSPISGHRSVSWYQQTPGQGLQFLFEYFSETQRNKGNFPGRFSGRQFSNSRSEMNVSTLELGDSALYLCASSLAGDQHQHFGDGTRLSIL.

The chain links TRBV7-9 to TRBJ2-1; 10 bases agree with TRBD2. The V and J ends lost 8 bases and 12 bases, in that order; junction bases with no gene match: 16. The V gene's germline CDR1 is SEHNR and CDR2 FQNEAQ (reference sequence). CDR3 length equals 15 residues. The DNA for the CDR3 is TGTGCCAGCCTTAGGGCGGCTAGCGGGAGTGGGGGGCAGTTCTTC. Protein product: CASLRAASGSGGQFF.

V gene TRBV18 combines with J gene TRBJ2-3; no definite D call. There are 14 residues in the CDR3. V lost 3 bases and J 2 bases, leaving 9 bases between the germline ends. Per germline, CDR1 KGHSH and CDR2 LQKENI. The CDR3 sequence is CASSPPTYTDTQYF. CDR3 nucleotide sequence: TGTGCCAGCTCACCTCCCACATACACAGATACGCAGTATTTT.

A remark on this clonotype: The CDR3 does not end in the conserved phenylalanine or tryptophan, so this is likely a read error. The chain combines TRBV11-2 with TRBJ1-1, with D hard to call. This CDR3 spans 14 amino acids. V was trimmed by 3 bases and J by 5 bases, leaving 13 bases between them. CDR1 is SGHAT and CDR2 is FQNNGV in the germline V gene. CDR3 in amino acids: CASSLLARRTEAFS. As DNA, the CDR3 is TGTGCCAGCAGCTTGTTGGCTCGCCGGACTGAAGCTTTCTCT.